The next 8 T cell receptor beta chains were all read from a single sample in a study of cytomegalovirus exposure and HLA in healthy donors. The PCR used 60 Vbeta and 13 Jbeta primers. The data were produced by immunoSEQ multiplex PCR, yet TCRdb's version contains in-frame clones alone and is incomplete. Here the sample spans some 190,000 clones, approximately 80% being singletons. Sequenced material: PBMCs. Source of these receptors: a girl aged 10 to 17 in good health and CMV-seropositive.

This clone was observed once. This chain links TRBV7-9 with TRBJ2-1, with 14 bases fitting TRBD2. This CDR3 spans 15 amino acids. Germline V gene lookup returns CDR1 SEHNR and CDR2 FQNEAQ (reference sequence). Trimming removed 5 bases from V and 7 bases from J; junction bases left unmatched: 4. In DNA, the CDR3 is TGTGCCAGCAGCCAGACTAGCGGGAGGGTAAATGAGCAGTTCTTC. This gives the protein CASSQTSGRVNEQFF.

The chain uses TRBV30 and TRBJ1-5; 7 bases align to TRBD1. Germline V gene lookup returns CDR1 GTSNPN and CDR2 SVGIG (reference sequence). V lost 2 bases and J lost 2; bases outside the gene matches: 6. The CDR3 extends over 15 amino acids. This chain's CDR3 is CAWSQGVGGNQPQHF. The CDR3 DNA is TGTGCCTGGAGTCAGGGGGTAGGGGGCAATCAGCCCCAGCATTTT.

V usage is TRBV6-5 and J usage is TRBJ1-1; D is unresolved. CDR1 and CDR2 (germline): MNHEY, SVGAGI. V dropped 7 bases and J dropped 3 bases, with 12 bases sitting between them. CDR3 size: 13 residues. CDR3 sequence: CASISSRDTEAFF. The CDR3 DNA reads TGTGCCAGCATTAGTTCGCGGGACACTGAAGCTTTCTTT.

The chain is built from TRBV19 and TRBJ1-2, with D unclear. The germline V gene encodes CDR1 LNHDA and CDR2 SQIVND (reference sequence). The CDR3 spans 14 residues. V shed 5 bases and J shed 8 bases, with 18 bases lying between them. This chain's CDR3 is CASSLEDLFEGYTF. The DNA for the CDR3 is TGTGCCAGTAGTCTCGAGGACTTATTTGAAGGCTACACCTTC.

The rearrangement links TRBV6-1 to TRBJ2-7; tentative D call: TRBD1 (6 bases). Germline V gives CDR1 MNHNS, CDR2 SASEGT. Trimming pared 11 bases from V and 0 bases from J, leaving 20 bases between. This CDR3 region has 15 residues. This CDR3 reads CAGSRQAADSYEQYF. CDR3 coding DNA: TGTGCCGGGAGTCGACAGGCGGCGGACTCCTACGAGCAGTACTTC.

The chain carries TRBV15 and TRBJ2-7; no clear D gene. From germline, CDR1 is LNHNV and CDR2 YYDKDF (reference sequence). There are 12 residues in the CDR3. The V end lost 4 bases, the J end lost 6 bases, and 10 bases lay between the germline ends. The CDR3 DNA reads as TGTGCCACCAGCACCATTCGGAGCGAGCAGTACTTC. Encoded protein: CATSTIRSEQYF.

V is TRBV19 and J is TRBJ1-4; 8 bases agree with TRBD1. V dropped 6 bases and J dropped 8; count of bases not matched to a gene: 11. Germline-derived CDR1 and CDR2 are LNHDA and SQIVND (reference sequence). This CDR3 spans 15 amino acids. The CDR3 here is CASSQLTGAGEKLFF. The DNA of the CDR3 is TGTGCCAGTAGCCAATTGACAGGGGCTGGAGAAAAACTGTTTTTT.

The genes are TRBV7-2 and TRBJ1-5; D possibly corresponds to TRBD1 (5 bases). Trimming stripped 5 bases from V and 5 bases from J, with 10 bases between. From germline, CDR1 is SGHTA and CDR2 FQGNSA. The CDR3 consists of 13 residues. In nucleotides, the CDR3 is TGTGCCAGCAGCAAAGACAGTTATCAGCCCCAGCATTTT. It translates to CASSKDSYQPQHF.